This TCR beta chain emerged from a study of memory CD4+ T cells and cytomegalovirus serostatus (dated by TCRdb to between 2018 and 2021). About the study as a whole: The cohort comprised about 35 healthy Belgian adults, 9 CMV seropositive and about 24 CMV seronegative. To replicate a published TCR-based CMV serostatus classifier, the researchers sequenced the CD4+ memory TCRbeta repertoires of a Belgian cohort whose cytomegalovirus serostatus was known. What the research found in general, with its limitations: A median bootstrapped AUC of about 0.95 with a 95% CI of 0.76-1.00 was achieved on the Belgian cohort by the original-framework classifier. The results were interpreted as suggesting that the CMV-associated TCR signature is largely present in the CD4+ memory repertoire. CMV serostatus prediction reached a median bootstrapped AUC of around 0.95 with the original framework and 0.91 with a US-trained random forest. Only CD4+CD45RO+ memory cells were sequenced, in contrast to the original study, in which naive and memory CD4+ and CD8+ populations were covered. Among the 164 previously reported CMV-associated TCRbeta sequences, over 65 showed up in the CD4+ memory repertoires, with each one found in between one and five individuals.

Genomic DNA was extracted from sorted cells with the Quick-DNA Microprep Kit. TCRbeta DNA was amplified with the immunoSEQ hsTCRbeta kit following the manufacturer's protocol. TCRbeta libraries were sequenced on an Illumina MiSeq instrument. Under the source paper's analysis protocol: After out-of-frame sequences were removed, 2 million to 2.5 million distinct TCRbeta sequences remained, averaging about 66,813 per individual. Two values were used to score each individual: the count of roughly 180 previously reported CMV-associated TCRbeta sequences and the total count of productive distinct TCRbeta sequences. A beta-binomial model was reimplemented in Python, and scikit-learn random forests with default parameters were trained on data from the US cohort. Classifier performance on the Belgian cohort was summarized as median AUC with percentile confidence intervals calculated over 10,000 bootstrap iterations. TCRdb obtained this table from immuneACCESS and retained in-frame rearrangements with V and J assigned. These tables miss some clones; where compared with another copy, unresolved V genes account for less than half of the shortfall, and the remainder is unexplained. D and trimming come from the DNA, and the V and J calls and clone size come from that table. The sample profile shows under 75,000 clones; around 80% of them were found once. The ten largest clones add up to less than 0.6% of the sample.

In regard to this clone: There is no known antigen for this receptor. No per-base quality is available; no much larger clone lies one base away.

Reading from cysteine to phenylalanine, the CDR3 counts 13 amino acids. Just CDR3 DNA is preserved here, 39 bases in frame from base 1. Trimming removed 6 bases from V and 7 bases from J; the gene matches leave 3 bases unexplained. Sequences MGHDK (CDR1) and SYGVNS (CDR2) are obtained from the germline V gene. Single viable CD3+CD4+CD8-CD45RO+ cells were sorted as memory CD4+ T cells on a FACSAria II. CMV serostatus was determined using a Roche Elecsys assay that detects serum IgG against CMV pp150, pp28, p38 and p52. Once the samples were thawed, total CD4+ T cells were enriched through positive selection using CD4 magnetic microbeads. The samples came from a different study that was designed specifically to examine the CD4+ T cell memory repertoire. Peripheral blood mononuclear cells were isolated and cryopreserved according to standard operating procedures, and serum was kept at -80 degrees C. Staining used CD3-PerCP (BW264/56), CD4-APC (RPA-T4), CD45RO-PE (UCHT1) and CD8-Pacific Orange (3B5) antibodies, with Sytox blue excluding non-viable cells.

In this chain, TRBV25-1 is recombined with TRBJ1-2, with 12 middle bases fitting TRBD1. The origin of this receptor is an adult in good health and CMV-seronegative. Some clones in this sample may be carry-over from other donors' samples. Material: memory CD4+ T cells from blood. The DNA sequence is as follows: TGTGCCAGCAGAGGGACAGGGGGCTTTGGCTACACCTTC. Its protein reads: CASRGTGGFGYTF.